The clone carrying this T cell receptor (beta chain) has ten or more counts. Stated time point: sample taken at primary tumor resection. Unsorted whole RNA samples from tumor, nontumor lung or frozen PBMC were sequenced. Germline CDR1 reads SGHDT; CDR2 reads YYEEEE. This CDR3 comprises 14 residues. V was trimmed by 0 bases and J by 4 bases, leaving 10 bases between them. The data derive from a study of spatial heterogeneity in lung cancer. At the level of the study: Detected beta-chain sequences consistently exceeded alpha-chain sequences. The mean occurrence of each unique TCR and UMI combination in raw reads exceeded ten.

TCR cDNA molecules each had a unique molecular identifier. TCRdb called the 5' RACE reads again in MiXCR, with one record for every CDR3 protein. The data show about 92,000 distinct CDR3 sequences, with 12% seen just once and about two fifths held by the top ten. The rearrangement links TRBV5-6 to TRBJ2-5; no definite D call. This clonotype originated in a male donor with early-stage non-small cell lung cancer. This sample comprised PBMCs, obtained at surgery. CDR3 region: CASSLAGARETQYF. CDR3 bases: TGTGCCAGCAGCTTGGCAGGAGCACGAGAGACCCAGTACTTC.